Below, 32 T cell receptor beta chains from the same sample are listed, as sequenced in a study of T cell responses to AZD1222 COVID-19 vaccine (dated by TCRdb to about 2021). The library was produced with the immunoSEQ multiplex PCR assay. TCRdb limited this immuneACCESS table to in-frame rearrangements with V and J called. A share of clones is missing; checked studies link under half to unresolved V genes, and the rest is unexplained. For this sample there are tens of thousands of clones; approximately 90% appear just once. 5.2% of the sample is in the top ten clones. The sample's time point label, decoded: baseline before first vaccination. The source was peripheral blood, collected on day 0 of AZD1222 vaccination. These receptors were taken from an adult in good health.

This rearrangement joins TRBV12-3 or TRBV12-4 to TRBJ2-7; D unclear. Trimming shortened V by 0 bases and J by 2 bases, and 5 bases separated the two germline ends. CDR3 size: 13 residues. For the CDR3, the DNA is TGTGCCAGCAGTTTAGCTTCCGCCTACGAGCAGTACTTC. Protein: CASSLASAYEQYF.

The chain carries TRBV23-1 and TRBJ2-6, with unresolved D. TRBV23-1 is an ORF; its function is uncertain. The CDR3 extends over 17 amino acids. Trimming took off 0 bases at V and 6 bases at J, with 15 bases between the two ends. As DNA, the CDR3 is TGCGCCAGCAGTCAATCGGTTTCACGAAGGAAGGCCAACGTCCTGACTTTC. Residues: CASSQSVSRRKANVLTF.

The count of this clone is one. The chain couples TRBV5-6 to TRBJ2-5; TRBD2 matches at 14 bases. The CDR3 covers 16 residues. V was clipped by 4 bases and J by 4 bases; unmatched bases: 6. The V gene's germline CDR1 is SGHDT and CDR2 YYEEEE. CDR3 protein: CASSRGLAGAGETQYF. CDR3 DNA sequence: TGTGCCAGCAGCAGGGGACTAGCGGGAGCGGGAGAGACCCAGTACTTC.

The chain joins TRBV27 to TRBJ1-5, with 7 bases aligning to TRBD1. CDR1 is MNHEY, CDR2 SMNVEV, per germline (reference sequence). Trimming removed 0 bases from V and 7 bases from J; junction bases left unmatched: 9. This CDR3 region has 16 residues. The CDR3 coding sequence is TGTGCCAGCAGTTTATCCCCACAGGGGATAGGGCAGCCCCAGCATTTT. Its protein product is CASSLSPQGIGQPQHF.

The chain carries TRBV5-1 and TRBJ2-2, with D possibly matching TRBD1 (6 bases). Trimming took 1 base from V and 8 from J, leaving 18 bases between them. The CDR3 sequence is 16 residues long. CDR1 SGHRS and CDR2 YFSETQ come from the germline V gene. The CDR3: CASSLNGQTNPGELFF. The CDR3 coding sequence is TGCGCCAGCAGCTTGAATGGACAGACTAACCCTGGGGAGCTGTTTTTT.

The V and J genes are TRBV7-9 and TRBJ2-3, with D possibly matching TRBD2 (6 bases). Trimming cost V 5 bases and J 3 bases, with 15 bases left between them. This CDR3 has 15 residues. Germline assignment: CDR1 SEHNR and CDR2 FQNEAQ (reference sequence). The CDR3 sequence: CASSPLGGTTDTQYF. The CDR3 nucleotides are TGTGCCAGCAGCCCTCTGGGCGGGACTACAGATACGCAGTATTTT. Full variable domain (remainder filled in from reference TRBV7-9 and TRBJ2-3): DTGVSQNPRHKITKRGQNVTFRCDPISEHNRLYWYRQTLGQGPEFLTYFQNEAQLEKSRLLSDRFSAERPKGSFSTLEIQRTEQGDSAMYLCASSPLGGTTDTQYFGPGTRLTVL.

The chain joins TRBV5-1 to TRBJ1-1, with D maybe TRBD1 (5 bases). CDR3 length: 14 residues. V gave up 4 bases and J gave up 5 bases, with 15 bases separating them. From germline, CDR1 is SGHRS and CDR2 YFSETQ. CDR3 sequence: CASSLSLGETEAFF. In DNA form, the CDR3 reads TGCGCCAGCAGCCTGTCCTTAGGGGAGACTGAAGCTTTCTTT.

This clone has a single count. The chain employs TRBV7-9 and TRBJ2-2; D remains unclear. This CDR3 spans 12 amino acids. V was shortened by 0 bases and J by 6 bases, with 2 bases between the two germline ends. Germline V gives CDR1 SEHNR, CDR2 FQNEAQ (reference sequence). The CDR3 DNA reads TGTGCCAGCAGCTTAGCGCCCGGGGAGCTGTTTTTT. As protein: CASSLAPGELFF.

V is TRBV18 and J is TRBJ2-2; D possibly corresponds to TRBD1 (6 bases). The ends were cut back, 4 bases at V and 6 bases at J, with 12 bases in the middle. CDR1 is KGHSH and CDR2 is LQKENI in the germline V gene. The CDR3 sequence is 14 residues long. The CDR3 spells CASSQTGMAGELFF. In DNA, the CDR3 is TGTGCCAGCTCACAGACAGGAATGGCCGGGGAGCTGTTTTTT.

This clone was found a few times. The V call is TRBV5-8, the J call TRBJ1-5, with D maybe TRBD1 (6 bases). V lost 3 bases to trimming and J lost 3 bases, with 10 bases between them. CDR3 length: 14 amino acids. Germline assignment: CDR1 SGHTS and CDR2 YDEGEE. For the CDR3, the DNA is TGTGCCAGCAGCTGGGGGGGGCCCAATCAGCCCCAGCATTTT. It encodes CASSWGGPNQPQHF.

CDR3 protein: CATSDPGTGYGYTF. The CDR3 DNA reads TGTGCCACCAGTGATCCCGGGACAGGCTATGGCTACACCTTC. The chain uses TRBV24-1 and TRBJ1-2; 8 bases agree with TRBD1. Trimming took 3 bases from V and 4 from J; bases not matched to a gene: 3. CDR1 is KGHDR and CDR2 is SFDVKD in the germline V gene. This CDR3 has 14 residues.

The rearrangement links TRBV7-2 to TRBJ1-1; possibly TRBD1 for D (5 bases). The ends were cut back, 2 bases at V and 11 bases at J, with 15 bases in the middle. The CDR3 extends over 13 amino acids. In germline, CDR1 is SGHTA, CDR2 FQGNSA. For the CDR3, the DNA is TGTGCCAGCAGCTTAATTGAGGGACTCGAGGCTTTCTTT. It translates to CASSLIEGLEAFF.

This rearrangement joins TRBV5-8 to TRBJ2-1; TRBD2 matches 7 bases. The CDR3 extends over 15 amino acids. CDR1 and CDR2 (germline): SGHTS, YDEGEE. V trimming: 1 base; J trimming: 8 bases; junction bases outside the gene matches: 9. This CDR3 reads CASSLKRGLMDEQFF. CDR3 DNA sequence: TGTGCCAGCAGCTTGAAGCGGGGTCTTATGGATGAGCAGTTCTTC. Combining the CDR3 with reference TRBV5-8 and TRBJ2-1 gives the whole variable domain EAGVTQSPTHLIKTRGQQATLRCSPISGHTSVYWYQQALGLGLQFLLWYDEGEERNRGNFPPRFSGRQFPNYSSELNVNALELEDSALYLCASSLKRGLMDEQFFGPGTRLTVL.

J is TRBJ2-1 and V is TRBV10-3; 8 nucleotides agree with TRBD2. V shed 2 bases, J shed 10 bases, and the junction held 7 bases outside the gene matches. Germline CDR1 ENHRY, CDR2 SYGVKD. This CDR3 comprises 14 residues. Here the CDR3 reads CAISEQRELREQFF. The CDR3 DNA reads as TGTGCCATCAGTGAGCAGCGGGAGCTACGGGAGCAGTTCTTC.

CDR3 sequence: CATSRVLGYYGYTF. The CDR3 DNA sequence: TGTGCCACCAGCAGAGTTTTGGGTTACTATGGCTACACCTTC. This chain joins TRBV15 and TRBJ1-2; D gene uncertain. The CDR3 contains 14 residues. Germline CDR1 reads LNHNV; CDR2 reads YYDKDF (reference sequence). V lost 1 base to trimming and J lost 3 bases, with 9 bases between them.

This clone has a handful of counts. The chain has TRBV14 and TRBJ1-1; 12 bases match TRBD1. With 3 bases clipped from V and 3 bases from J, the junction kept 11 bases outside the gene matches. Per the germline V gene, CDR1 is SGHDN and CDR2 is FVKESK. CDR3 length equals 18 residues. CDR3 nucleotide sequence: TGTGCCAGCAGCCATGGCCCGGGACAGGGGGCGCGAGACACTGAAGCTTTCTTT. Translated, it gives CASSHGPGQGARDTEAFF. The full variable domain, with the rest looked up from reference TRBV14 and TRBJ1-1, is EAGVTQFPSHSVIEKGQTVTLRCDPISGHDNLYWYRRVMGKEIKFLLHFVKESKQDESGMPNNRFLAERTGGTYSTLKVQPAELEDSGVYFCASSHGPGQGARDTEAFFGQGTRLTVV.

V usage is TRBV9 and J usage is TRBJ2-5; D remains unclear. Germline V CDR1 and CDR2: SGDLS, YYNGEE. This CDR3 region has 13 residues. Trimming pared 2 bases from V and 5 bases from J, leaving 10 bases between. The CDR3 reads CASSVWSGETQYF. The CDR3 coding sequence is TGTGCCAGCAGCGTTTGGTCAGGCGAGACCCAGTACTTC.

The CDR3 sequence: CASSYRLGPQLLDAFF. CDR3 DNA sequence: TGTGCCAGCAGCTACCGGTTAGGCCCGCAGTTGTTAGACGCTTTCTTT. The chain combines TRBV14 with TRBJ1-1; D unclear. The CDR3 runs 16 residues. Germline CDR1 reads SGHDN; CDR2 reads FVKESK. Trimming pared 5 bases from V and 11 bases from J, leaving 27 bases between. The whole variable domain, remainder taken from reference TRBV14 and TRBJ1-1, is EAGVTQFPSHSVIEKGQTVTLRCDPISGHDNLYWYRRVMGKEIKFLLHFVKESKQDESGMPNNRFLAERTGGTYSTLKVQPAELEDSGVYFCASSYRLGPQLLDAFFGQGTRLTVV.

The chain links TRBV5-6 to TRBJ2-3; D gene unclear. V dropped 1 base and J dropped 2 bases, with 2 bases sitting between them. Germline assignment: CDR1 SGHDT and CDR2 YYEEEE. The CDR3 consists of 12 residues. As DNA, the CDR3 is TGTGCCAGCAGCTTGAACACAGATACGCAGTATTTT. This sequence encodes CASSLNTDTQYF. Supplemented by reference TRBV5-6 and TRBJ2-3, the full variable domain reads DAGVTQSPTHLIKTRGQQVTLRCSPKSGHDTVSWYQQALGQGPQFIFQYYEEEERQRGNFPDRFSGHQFPNYSSELNVNALLLGDSALYLCASSLNTDTQYFGPGTRLTVL.

This clone was seen only once. The genes are TRBV27 and TRBJ2-3, with D maybe TRBD2 (5 bases). Germline V gene sequence: CDR1 MNHEY, CDR2 SMNVEV (reference sequence). CDR3 length: 14 amino acids. Trimming cost V 8 bases and J 5 bases, with 17 bases left between them. For the CDR3, the DNA is TGTGCCAGCGGAATGACCCGACTACAAGATACGCAGTATTTT. This translates into CASGMTRLQDTQYF.

The chain employs TRBV10-3 and TRBJ2-3; D gene unclear. Germline values: CDR1 ENHRY, CDR2 SYGVKD. The CDR3 is made up of 16 amino acids. The V end was cut by 0 bases, the J end by 0 bases, with 10 bases between. The CDR3 reads CAISESIQQSTDTQYF. The CDR3 DNA reads as TGTGCCATCAGTGAGTCGATTCAGCAGAGCACAGATACGCAGTATTTT.

This rearrangement joins TRBV28 to TRBJ2-1; 10 positions agree with TRBD1. This CDR3 is built from 15 residues. Germline CDR1 reads MDHEN; CDR2 reads SYDVKM. Trimming at V came to 6 bases and at J to 5 bases, leaving 7 bases not matched to a gene. Written as DNA, the CDR3 is TGTGCCAGCAGGTACGGGGACAGGGGCCACAATGAGCAGTTCTTC. It is translated as CASRYGDRGHNEQFF.

The chain is built from TRBV5-1 and TRBJ2-7; TRBD2 is a possible D gene (6 bases). Deletions cut 0 bases from V and 2 bases from J, with 12 bases between. This CDR3 has 15 amino acids. Germline values: CDR1 SGHRS, CDR2 YFSETQ. In DNA, the CDR3 is TGCGCCAGCAGCTTGGCGTTAGCGGAGGCCTACGAGCAGTACTTC. This encodes CASSLALAEAYEQYF.

The chain recombines TRBV7-8 with TRBJ1-5; D is perhaps TRBD1 (5 bases). Germline V lookup: CDR1 SGHVS, CDR2 FQNEAQ. The CDR3 is 15 amino acids. Trimming pared 2 bases from V and 5 bases from J, leaving 13 bases between. CDR3 DNA sequence: TGTGCCAGCAGCTTACTGCAGGGACCTTATCAGCCCCAGCATTTT. Amino acid sequence: CASSLLQGPYQPQHF.

The chain has TRBV28 and TRBJ2-5; the D is unclear. CDR1 is MDHEN, CDR2 SYDVKM, per germline. V shed 10 bases and J shed 4 bases, with 7 bases lying between them. The CDR3 extends over 10 amino acids. CDR3: CATKAETQYF. In nucleotides, the CDR3 is TGTGCCACCAAAGCAGAGACCCAGTACTTC.

V usage is TRBV5-1 and J usage is TRBJ2-2; possibly TRBD1 for D (5 bases). CDR1 and CDR2 (germline): SGHRS, YFSETQ. The V end was cut by 1 base, the J end by 5 bases, with 12 bases between. This CDR3 spans 15 amino acids. CDR3 DNA: TGCGCCAGCAGCTTGCGGCAGGGCCGAACCGGGGAGCTGTTTTTT. The encoded protein is CASSLRQGRTGELFF.

The chain recombines TRBV9 with TRBJ2-5, with D tentatively TRBD1 (6 bases). V lost 4 bases and J 7 bases, leaving 23 bases between the germline ends. This CDR3 spans 16 amino acids. Per germline, CDR1 SGDLS and CDR2 YYNGEE. DNA for the CDR3: TGTGCCAGCAGCTCTGAAGGATGGGGGCTTCGGGGGACCCAGTACTTC. This gives the protein CASSSEGWGLRGTQYF.

The CDR3 loop reads CSVDSTEYNEQFF. The CDR3 DNA reads TGCAGCGTTGATTCTACGGAATACAATGAGCAGTTCTTC. The chain combines TRBV29-1 with TRBJ2-1, with D hard to call. Germline lookup yields CDR1 SQVTM and CDR2 ANQGSEA. The ends were cut back, 3 bases at V and 4 bases at J, with 10 bases in the middle. This CDR3 is built from 13 residues.

The chain joins TRBV19 to TRBJ2-3; a possible D gene is TRBD2 (6 bases). The CDR3 sequence is 15 residues long. V was trimmed by 1 base and J by 5 bases, leaving 13 bases between them. Germline CDR1 is LNHDA and CDR2 is SQIVND (reference sequence). The CDR3 sequence is CASSIAGGRGDTQYF. The CDR3 nucleotides read TGTGCCAGTAGTATAGCCGGGGGTCGTGGAGATACGCAGTATTTT.

The chain combines TRBV19 with TRBJ2-5; a weak D match, TRBD2 (6 bases). V lost 3 bases, J lost 2 bases, and 10 bases lay in between. This CDR3 has 14 amino acids. The germline V gene has CDR1 LNHDA and CDR2 SQIVND (reference sequence). The chain's CDR3 is CASSMVGGQETQYF. The DNA of the CDR3 is TGTGCCAGTAGTATGGTTGGGGGGCAAGAGACCCAGTACTTC.

This clone was counted a few times. The rearrangement links TRBV27 to TRBJ2-2; no reliable D call. CDR3 length equals 13 residues. V was clipped by 8 bases and J by 7 bases, with 14 bases between them. Germline V lookup: CDR1 MNHEY, CDR2 SMNVEV (reference sequence). In nucleotides, the CDR3 is TGTGCCAGCCGTAGATTAGGTATCGGGGAGCTGTTTTTT. Its protein product is CASRRLGIGELFF.

The J gene is TRBJ1-5, the V gene TRBV6-2 or TRBV6-3; possibly TRBD1 for D (6 bases). Per germline, CDR1 MNHEY and CDR2 SVGEGT. The CDR3 loop spans 14 amino acids. V dropped 2 bases and J dropped 6 bases, with 11 bases sitting between them. The CDR3 DNA follows: TGTGCCAGCAGTTACCGGGGGCGCTTTCAGCCCCAGCATTTT. Amino acids: CASSYRGRFQPQHF.